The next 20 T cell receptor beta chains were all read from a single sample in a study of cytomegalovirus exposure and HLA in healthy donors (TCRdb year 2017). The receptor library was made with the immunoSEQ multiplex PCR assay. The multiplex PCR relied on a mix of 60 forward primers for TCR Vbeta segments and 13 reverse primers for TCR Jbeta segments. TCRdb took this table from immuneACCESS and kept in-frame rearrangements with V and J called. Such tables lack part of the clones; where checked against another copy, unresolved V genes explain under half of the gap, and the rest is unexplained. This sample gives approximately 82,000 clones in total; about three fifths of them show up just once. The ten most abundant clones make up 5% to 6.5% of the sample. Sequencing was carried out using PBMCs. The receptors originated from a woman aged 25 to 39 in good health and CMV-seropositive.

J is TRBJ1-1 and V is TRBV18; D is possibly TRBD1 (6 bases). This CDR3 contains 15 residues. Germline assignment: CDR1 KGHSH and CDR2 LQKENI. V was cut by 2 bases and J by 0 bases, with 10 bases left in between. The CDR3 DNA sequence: TGTGCCAGCTCACCAGTAACAGGGTTGAACACTGAAGCTTTCTTT. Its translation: CASSPVTGLNTEAFF.

CDR3 loop: CASSSLRGFSYEQYF. CDR3 sequence (DNA): TGTGCCAGCAGTAGCCTGCGGGGTTTCTCCTACGAGCAGTACTTC. The V call is TRBV28, the J call TRBJ2-7, with D possibly matching TRBD2 (6 bases). Trimming pared 5 bases from V and 0 bases from J, leaving 14 bases between. Looked up from germline, CDR1 is MDHEN and CDR2 is SYDVKM. The CDR3 is 15 amino acids.

CDR3 DNA: TGTGCCAGTAGTATTGGGGTTGGCAGGGGATACAATCAGCCCCAGCATTTT. Protein sequence: CASSIGVGRGYNQPQHF. V is TRBV19 and J is TRBJ1-5; D may be TRBD1 (6 bases). This CDR3 is 17 amino acids long. The V gene's germline CDR1 is LNHDA and CDR2 SQIVND (reference sequence). Trimming took off 3 bases at V and 3 bases at J, with 18 bases between the two ends.

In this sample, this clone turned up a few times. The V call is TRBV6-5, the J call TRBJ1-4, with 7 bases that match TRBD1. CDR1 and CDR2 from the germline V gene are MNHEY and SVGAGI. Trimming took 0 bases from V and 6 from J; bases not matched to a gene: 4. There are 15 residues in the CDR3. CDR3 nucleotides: TGTGCCAGCAGTTACTCGACAGGGTTTGATGAAAAACTGTTTTTT. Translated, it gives CASSYSTGFDEKLFF.

The CDR3 bases are TGTGCCAGCAGCTTGGGGGGACTAGGGGTAACCGGGGAGCTGTTTTTT. Amino acids: CASSLGGLGVTGELFF. The chain is built from TRBV5-4 and TRBJ2-2; TRBD2 matches 8 bases. The CDR3 extends over 16 amino acids. V lost 0 bases, J lost 5 bases, and 6 bases stayed unmatched. The germline CDR1 and CDR2 sequences are SGHNT and YYREEE (reference sequence). The full variable domain, with the rest looked up from reference TRBV5-4 and TRBJ2-2, is ETGVTQSPTHLIKTRGQQVTLRCSSQSGHNTVSWYQQALGQGPQFIFQYYREEENGRGNFPPRFSGLQFPNYSSELNVNALELDDSALYLCASSLGGLGVTGELFFGEGSRLTVL.

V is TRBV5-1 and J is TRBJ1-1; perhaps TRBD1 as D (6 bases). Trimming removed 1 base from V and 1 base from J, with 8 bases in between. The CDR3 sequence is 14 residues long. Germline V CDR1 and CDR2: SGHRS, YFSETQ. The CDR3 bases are TGCGCCAGCAGCTTGAGGGGGGGGAACACTGAAGCTTTCTTT. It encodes CASSLRGGNTEAFF.

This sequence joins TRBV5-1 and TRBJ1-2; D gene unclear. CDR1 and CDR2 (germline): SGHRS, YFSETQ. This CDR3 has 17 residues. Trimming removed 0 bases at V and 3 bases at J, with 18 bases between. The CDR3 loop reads CASSLDGATIPDYGYTF. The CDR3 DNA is TGCGCCAGCAGCTTGGACGGTGCCACCATCCCTGACTATGGCTACACCTTC.

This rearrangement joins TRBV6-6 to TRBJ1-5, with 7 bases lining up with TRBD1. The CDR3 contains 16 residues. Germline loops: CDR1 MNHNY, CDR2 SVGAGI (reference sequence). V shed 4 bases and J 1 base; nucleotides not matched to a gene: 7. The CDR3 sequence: CASSSLDRISNQPQHF. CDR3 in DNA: TGTGCCAGCAGTTCCTTGGACAGGATCAGCAATCAGCCCCAGCATTTT.

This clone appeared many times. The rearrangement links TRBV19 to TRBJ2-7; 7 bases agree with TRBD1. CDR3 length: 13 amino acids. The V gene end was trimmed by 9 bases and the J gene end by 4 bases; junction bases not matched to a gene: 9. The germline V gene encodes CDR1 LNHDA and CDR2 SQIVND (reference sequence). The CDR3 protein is CASPPQGKYEQYF. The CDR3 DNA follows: TGTGCCAGCCCCCCACAGGGGAAGTACGAGCAGTACTTC.

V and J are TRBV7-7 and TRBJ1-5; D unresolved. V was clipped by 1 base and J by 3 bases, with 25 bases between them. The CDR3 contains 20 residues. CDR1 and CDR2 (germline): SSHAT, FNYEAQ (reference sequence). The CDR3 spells CASSLELLAGGMGPNQPQHF. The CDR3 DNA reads TGTGCCAGCAGCTTAGAGTTGCTGGCAGGAGGAATGGGCCCCAATCAGCCCCAGCATTTT.

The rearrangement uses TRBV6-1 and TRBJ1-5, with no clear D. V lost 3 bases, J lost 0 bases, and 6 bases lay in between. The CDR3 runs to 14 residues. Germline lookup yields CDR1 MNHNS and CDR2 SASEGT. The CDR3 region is CASSDGYSNQPQHF. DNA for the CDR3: TGTGCCAGCAGTGACGGGTATAGCAATCAGCCCCAGCATTTT.

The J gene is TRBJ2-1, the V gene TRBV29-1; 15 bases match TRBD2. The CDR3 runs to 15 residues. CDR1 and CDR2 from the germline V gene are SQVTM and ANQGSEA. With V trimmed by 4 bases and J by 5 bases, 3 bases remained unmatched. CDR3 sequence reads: CSVGTSGGVDNEQFF. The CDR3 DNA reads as TGCAGCGTTGGGACTAGCGGGGGGGTAGACAATGAGCAGTTCTTC.

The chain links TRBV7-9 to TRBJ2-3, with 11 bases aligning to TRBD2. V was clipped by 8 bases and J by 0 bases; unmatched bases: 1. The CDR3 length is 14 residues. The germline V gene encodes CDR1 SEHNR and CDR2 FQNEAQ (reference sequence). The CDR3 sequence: CASLAGGSTDTQYF. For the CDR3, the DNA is TGTGCCAGCCTAGCGGGGGGAAGCACAGATACGCAGTATTTT.

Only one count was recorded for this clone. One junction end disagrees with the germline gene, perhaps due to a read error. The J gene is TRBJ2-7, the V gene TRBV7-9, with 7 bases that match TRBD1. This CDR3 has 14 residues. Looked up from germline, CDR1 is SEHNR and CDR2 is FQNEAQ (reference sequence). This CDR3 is CSSSLGDRPYEQYF. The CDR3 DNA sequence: TGTTCCAGCAGCTTAGGGGACAGACCCTACGAGCAGTACTTC.

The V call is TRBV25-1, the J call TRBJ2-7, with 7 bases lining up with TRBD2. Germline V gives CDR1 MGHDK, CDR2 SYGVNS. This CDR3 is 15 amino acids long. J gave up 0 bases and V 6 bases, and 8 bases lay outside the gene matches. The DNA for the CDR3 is TGTGCCAGCAGCGGGGGGACGGTGAGCTCCTACGAGCAGTACTTC. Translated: CASSGGTVSSYEQYF.

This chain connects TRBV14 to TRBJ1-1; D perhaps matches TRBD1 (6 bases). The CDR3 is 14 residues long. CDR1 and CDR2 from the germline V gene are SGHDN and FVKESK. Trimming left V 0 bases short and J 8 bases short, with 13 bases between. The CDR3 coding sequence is TGTGCCAGCAGCCAAGATCGCAGGGGACGGGAAGCTTTCTTT. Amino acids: CASSQDRRGREAFF.

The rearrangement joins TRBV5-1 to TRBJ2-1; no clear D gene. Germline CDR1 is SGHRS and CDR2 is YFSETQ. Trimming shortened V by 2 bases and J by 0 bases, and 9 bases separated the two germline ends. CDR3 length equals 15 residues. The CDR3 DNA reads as TGCGCCAGCAGCTTTCAGGTGAGCTCCTACAATGAGCAGTTCTTC. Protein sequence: CASSFQVSSYNEQFF.

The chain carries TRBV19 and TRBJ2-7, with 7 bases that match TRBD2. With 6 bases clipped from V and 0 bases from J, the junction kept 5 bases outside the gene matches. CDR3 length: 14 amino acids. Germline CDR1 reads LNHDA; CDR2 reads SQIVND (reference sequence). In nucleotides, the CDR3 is TGTGCCAGTAGCAGGGACTATAGCTCCTACGAGCAGTACTTC. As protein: CASSRDYSSYEQYF.

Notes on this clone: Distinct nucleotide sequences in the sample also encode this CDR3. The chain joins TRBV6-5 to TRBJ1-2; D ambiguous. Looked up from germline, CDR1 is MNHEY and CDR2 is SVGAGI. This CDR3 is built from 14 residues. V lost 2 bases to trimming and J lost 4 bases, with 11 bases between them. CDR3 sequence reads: CASSYGRRGYGYTF. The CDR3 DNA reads TGTGCCAGCAGTTACGGTCGACGGGGCTATGGCTACACCTTC.

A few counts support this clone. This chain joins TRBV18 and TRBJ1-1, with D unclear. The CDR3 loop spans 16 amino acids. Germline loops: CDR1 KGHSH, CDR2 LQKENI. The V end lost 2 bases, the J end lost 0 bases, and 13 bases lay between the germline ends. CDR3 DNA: TGTGCCAGCTCACCAACGTCGGGGAAAATGAACACTGAAGCTTTCTTT. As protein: CASSPTSGKMNTEAFF.